These T cell receptor beta chains were read from a single sample in a study of memory CD4+ T cells and cytomegalovirus serostatus. Assay: immunoSEQ multiplex PCR; the TCRdb copy retains only in-frame clones and omits some. Here the sample spans over 65,000 clones, under 80% being singletons. The sample taken for sequencing was memory CD4+ T cells from blood. These receptors all come from an adult in good health and CMV-seropositive. The CDR3 runs from the conserved cysteine through the conserved F or W. The order of the fields is V gene, clone size, J gene, D gene, CDR3 protein, CDR3 DNA. A D gene is named only where the DNA matches it firmly. Size is omitted from some rows. Given values are once, few, many or a class for expanded clones.

V: TRBV21-1; size: NA; J: TRBJ1-4; D: NA; CDR3: CASSRESNEKLFF; DNA: TGTGCCAGCAGCAGGGAGTCTAATGAAAAACTGTTTTTT
V: TRBV5-1; size: NA; J: TRBJ1-3; D: TRBD1; CDR3: CASSTAGGVGNTIYF; DNA: TGCGCCAGCAGCACAGCAGGGGGCGTTGGAAACACCATATATTTT
V: TRBV10-3; size: NA; J: TRBJ2-1; D: TRBD2; CDR3: CAIKAGGPEEQFF; DNA: TGTGCCATCAAGGCGGGAGGGCCGGAGGAGCAGTTCTTC
V: TRBV10-3; size: NA; J: TRBJ1-5; D: NA; CDR3: CAISSGQNQPQHF; DNA: TGTGCCATCAGCTCGGGACAAAATCAGCCCCAGCATTTT
V: TRBV9; size: NA; J: TRBJ2-5; D: NA; CDR3: CASSTGQRQETQYF; DNA: TGTGCCAGCAGCACGGGACAACGCCAAGAGACCCAGTACTTC
V: TRBV2; size: NA; J: TRBJ1-1; D: NA; CDR3: CASSSLGGRTEAFF; DNA: TGTGCCAGCAGTTCCCTGGGGGGTCGGACTGAAGCTTTCTTT
V: TRBV27; size: NA; J: TRBJ1-4; D: NA; CDR3: CASSLEQAGEKLFF; DNA: TGTGCCAGCAGTCTAGAGCAAGCGGGGGAAAAACTGTTTTTT
V: TRBV10-3; size: NA; J: TRBJ2-5; D: TRBD1; CDR3: CAISDGRDRRETQYF; DNA: TGTGCCATCAGTGACGGAAGGGACAGGCGAGAGACCCAGTACTTC
V: TRBV7-2; size: NA; J: TRBJ1-2; D: TRBD1; CDR3: CASSSQGGNGYTF; DNA: TGTGCCAGCAGCTCACAGGGGGGTAATGGCTACACCTTC
V: TRBV7-9; size: NA; J: TRBJ1-1; D: NA; CDR3: CASSFGGMNTEAFF; DNA: TGTGCCAGCAGCTTCGGGGGGATGAACACTGAAGCTTTCTTT
V: TRBV7-9; size: NA; J: TRBJ2-1; D: NA; CDR3: CASSLGLSGGNEQFF; DNA: TGTGCCAGCAGCTTAGGGTTGTCCGGTGGCAATGAGCAGTTCTTC
V: TRBV6-5; size: NA; J: TRBJ1-4; D: NA; CDR3: CASTGDVGEKLFF; DNA: TGTGCCAGCACAGGGGACGTAGGCGAAAAACTGTTTTTT
V: TRBV2; size: NA; J: TRBJ1-3; D: NA; CDR3: CASSERTSLITAIYF; DNA: TGTGCCAGCAGTGAGAGGACTAGCCTCATCACGGCCATATATTTT
V: TRBV14; size: few; J: TRBJ2-2; D: NA; CDR3: CASSQVWANTGELFF; DNA: TGTGCCAGCAGCCAAGTATGGGCCAACACCGGGGAGCTGTTTTTT
V: TRBV27; size: NA; J: TRBJ1-5; D: TRBD1; CDR3: CASSLLRSVRTGGVQPQHF; DNA: TGTGCCAGCAGTTTGCTGAGATCGGTTCGGACAGGGGGCGTCCAGCCCCAGCATTTT
V: TRBV7-9; size: once; J: TRBJ1-1; D: NA; CDR3: CASRIGGGTEAFF; DNA: TGTGCCAGCAGAATCGGAGGGGGCACTGAAGCTTTCTTT
V: TRBV19; size: once; J: TRBJ2-1; D: TRBD2; CDR3: CASSMPGLALNEQFF; DNA: TGTGCCAGTAGTATGCCGGGACTAGCGCTGAATGAGCAGTTCTTC
V: TRBV4-1; size: NA; J: TRBJ1-5; D: TRBD1; CDR3: CASSQDLRTGEHQPQHF; DNA: TGCGCCAGCAGCCAAGACCTTAGGACAGGCGAACATCAGCCCCAGCATTTT
V: TRBV11-3; size: few; J: TRBJ1-1; D: NA; CDR3: CASSLQMNTEAFF; DNA: TGTGCCAGCAGCTTACAGATGAACACTGAAGCTTTCTTT
V: TRBV4-1; size: NA; J: TRBJ1-2; D: TRBD1; CDR3: CASTSGTGDGYTF; DNA: TGCGCCAGCACCTCCGGGACAGGGGATGGCTACACCTTC
V: TRBV5-5; size: NA; J: TRBJ2-7; D: NA; CDR3: CASSQNTGGDFYEQYF; DNA: TGTGCCAGCAGCCAAAATACAGGGGGGGACTTCTACGAGCAGTACTTC
V: TRBV6-1; size: NA; J: TRBJ1-2; D: NA; CDR3: CASSQGDSNYGYTF; DNA: TGTGCCAGCAGCCAGGGCGATTCTAACTATGGCTACACCTTC
V: TRBV30; size: NA; J: TRBJ1-4; D: NA; CDR3: CAWRGGAVEKLFF; DNA: TGTGCCTGGAGAGGTGGGGCGGTCGAAAAACTGTTTTTT
V: TRBV19; size: NA; J: TRBJ2-5; D: NA; CDR3: CASSPRIAGQETQYF; DNA: TGTGCCAGTAGTCCCCGAATAGCAGGCCAAGAGACCCAGTACTTC
V: TRBV30; size: NA; J: TRBJ2-1; D: TRBD2; CDR3: CAWSPGGERGEQFF; DNA: TGTGCCTGGAGTCCGGGGGGAGAGAGGGGTGAGCAGTTCTTC
V: TRBV15; size: NA; J: TRBJ2-7; D: NA; CDR3: CATSRVRGSYEQYF; DNA: TGTGCCACCAGCAGAGTTCGGGGGAGCTACGAGCAGTACTTC
V: TRBV5-1; size: NA; J: TRBJ1-1; D: NA; CDR3: CASTLGRVGDEAFF; DNA: TGCGCCAGTACCCTGGGCAGGGTGGGGGATGAAGCTTTCTTT
V: TRBV27; size: NA; J: TRBJ2-5; D: NA; CDR3: CASSPRSWGTQYF; DNA: TGTGCCAGCAGTCCCCGCAGCTGGGGGACCCAGTACTTC
V: TRBV5-6; size: NA; J: TRBJ2-5; D: NA; CDR3: CASSFFQGGETQYF; DNA: TGTGCCAGCAGCTTTTTCCAGGGAGGCGAGACCCAGTACTTC